This T cell receptor (beta chain) was recovered during a study of cytomegalovirus exposure and HLA in healthy donors. Study-wide results and caveats: Later genetic work tied a missense DCLRE1C variant to beta-chain V and J trimming. The study put 150 or so TCR beta chains on its list as cytomegalovirus-associated. Analyzed later, most CMV-associated TCR beta chains appeared HLA-restricted.

Vbeta (60) and Jbeta (13) primers were used in the PCR. TCRdb keeps only in-frame clones here, not all; method: immunoSEQ multiplex PCR. The sample records around 91,000 clones, around four fifths being singletons. Note on this clone: Its antigen is still unknown.

The clonotype comes from a male donor in good health and CMV-seropositive. The sequenced sample was PBMCs.

In nucleotides, the CDR3 is TGTGCCAGCAGTGGGGGACAGGGTAACACCGGGGAGCTGTTTTTT. Its protein is CASSGGQGNTGELFF. The V gene is TRBV2, the J gene TRBJ2-2; 9 bases fit TRBD1. Per the germline V gene, CDR1 is SNHLY and CDR2 is FYNNEI. The CDR3 length is 15 residues. The V gene end was trimmed by 4 bases and the J gene end by 2 bases; junction bases not matched to a gene: 2.